This TCR beta chain was sequenced in a study of vaccination and CD4 T cells after COVID-19. Sample treatment: roughly ten-day PBMC culture with coronavirus spike peptide pools or control peptides (ViraFEST assay). TCRs were sequenced by ViraFEST after antigen-specific T cells had been expanded with peptide pools. Oncomine TCR Beta short-read sequencing was applied to DNA from cultured CD4+ T cells. A single record per CDR3 protein comes from TCRdb applying MiXCR to the PCR reads. Of some 6,900 distinct CDR3 sequences listed, about 17% are singletons. The CDR3 loop spans 12 amino acids. Details on this clonotype: Its matching antigen is unknown. Relative to the germline gene, one junction end is altered; a read error may explain this.

Sample: CD4+ T cells from blood, cultured in vitro. The clonotype was recovered from a human donor who had recovered from COVID-19. V and J are TRBV12-3 or TRBV12-4 and TRBJ1-5; D gene unclear. CDR3 residues: CASSQRNQSQHF. CDR3 coding DNA: TGTGCCAGCAGCCAGCGCAATCAGTCCCAGCATTTT.